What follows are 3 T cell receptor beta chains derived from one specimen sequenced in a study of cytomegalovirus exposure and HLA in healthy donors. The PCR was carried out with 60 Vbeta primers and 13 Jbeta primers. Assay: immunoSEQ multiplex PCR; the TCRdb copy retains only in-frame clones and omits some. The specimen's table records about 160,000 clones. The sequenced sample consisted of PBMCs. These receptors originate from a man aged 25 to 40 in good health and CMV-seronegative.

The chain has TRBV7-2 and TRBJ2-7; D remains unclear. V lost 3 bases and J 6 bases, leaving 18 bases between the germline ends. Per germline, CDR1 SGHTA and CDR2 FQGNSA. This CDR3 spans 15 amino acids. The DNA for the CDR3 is TGTGCCAGCAGCTTCTTTCCCGAGACTGCCCTCGAGCAGTACTTC. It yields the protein CASSFFPETALEQYF. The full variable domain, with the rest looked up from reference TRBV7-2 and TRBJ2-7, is GAGVSQSPSNKVTEKGKDVELRCDPISGHTALYWYRQSLGQGLEFLIYFQGNSAPDKSGLPSDRFSAERTGGSVSTLTIQRTQQEDSAVYLCASSFFPETALEQYFGPGTRLTVT.

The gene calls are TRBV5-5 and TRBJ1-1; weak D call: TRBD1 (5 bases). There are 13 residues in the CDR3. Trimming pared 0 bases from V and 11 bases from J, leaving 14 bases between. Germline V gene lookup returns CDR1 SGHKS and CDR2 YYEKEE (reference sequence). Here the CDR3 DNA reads TGTGCCAGCAGCTTGGCCGAAGGGGCGGGGGCTTTCTTT. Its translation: CASSLAEGAGAFF.

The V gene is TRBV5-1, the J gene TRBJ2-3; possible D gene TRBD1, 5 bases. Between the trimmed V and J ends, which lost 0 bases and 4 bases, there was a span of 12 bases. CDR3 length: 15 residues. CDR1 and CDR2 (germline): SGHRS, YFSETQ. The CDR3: CASSLEQVPADTQYF. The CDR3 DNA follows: TGCGCCAGCAGCTTGGAACAGGTCCCGGCAGATACGCAGTATTTT.